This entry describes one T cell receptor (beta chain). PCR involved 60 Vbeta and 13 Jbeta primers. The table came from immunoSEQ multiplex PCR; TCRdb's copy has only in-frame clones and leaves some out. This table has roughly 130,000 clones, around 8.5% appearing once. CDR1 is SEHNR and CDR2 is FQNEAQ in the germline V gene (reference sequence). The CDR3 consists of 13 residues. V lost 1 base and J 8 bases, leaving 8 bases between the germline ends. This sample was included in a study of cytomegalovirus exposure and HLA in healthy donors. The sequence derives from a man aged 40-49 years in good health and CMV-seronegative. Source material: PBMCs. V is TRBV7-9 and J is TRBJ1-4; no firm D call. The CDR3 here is CASSLEAAEKLFF. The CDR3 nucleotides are TGTGCCAGCAGCTTAGAGGCAGCGGAAAAACTGTTTTTT.